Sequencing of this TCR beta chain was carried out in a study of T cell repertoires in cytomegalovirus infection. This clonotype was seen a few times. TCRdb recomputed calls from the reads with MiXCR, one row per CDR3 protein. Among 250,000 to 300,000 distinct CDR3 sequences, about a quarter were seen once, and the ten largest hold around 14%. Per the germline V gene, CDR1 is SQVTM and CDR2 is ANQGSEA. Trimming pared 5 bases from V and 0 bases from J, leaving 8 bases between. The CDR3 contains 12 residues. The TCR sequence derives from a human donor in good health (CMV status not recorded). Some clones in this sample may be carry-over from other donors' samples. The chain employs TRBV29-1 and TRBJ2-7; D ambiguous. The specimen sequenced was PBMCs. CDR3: CSVKVGSYEQYF. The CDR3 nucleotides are TGCAGCGTTAAGGTCGGCTCCTACGAGCAGTACTTC.